These 2 T cell receptor beta chains came from one sample sequenced in a study of T cells in women clearing cervical HPV infection listed by TCRdb under 2018. The library was made by the immunoSEQ multiplex PCR assay. This is the immuneACCESS table as TCRdb keeps it, with only in-frame sequences that have V and J called. A part of the clones is gone; compared with another copy, unresolved V genes explain less than half, and the rest is unexplained. In this sample's table one finds 45,000 to 55,000 clones. The ten largest clonotypes hold about 1.5% of the sample. Sequencing used blood buffy coat. These receptors were taken from a woman aged 18-70 years with a cervical HPV16 infection that either progressed to CIN3+ or cleared (not recorded which).

On this clone: The CDR3 end is not reached by the read, which stops 3 residues before it; the germline J gene fills it in. The J gene is TRBJ1-6, the V gene TRBV18, with D possibly matching TRBD1 (5 bases). Trimming left V 3 bases short and J 7 bases short, with 10 bases between. The CDR3 loop spans 14 amino acids. Germline CDR1 and CDR2: KGHSH and LQKENI. The CDR3 region is CASSPGGANSPLHF. The DNA read from the CDR3 is TGTGCCAGCTCACCGGGGGGAGCCAATTCACCC.

Remarks on this clone: With the read ending 3 residues before the CDR3 end, the germline J gene is used to fill in that end. J is TRBJ2-7 and V is TRBV18; 13 bases match TRBD2. The CDR3 has 18 amino acids. J was trimmed by 1 base and V by 1 base; bases with no gene match: 7. Germline V lookup: CDR1 KGHSH, CDR2 LQKENI. CDR3 loop: CASSPLVTSGRGSYEQYF. CDR3 bases read: TGTGCCAGCTCACCACTCGTCACTAGCGGGAGGGGGTCCTACGAG.